This TCR beta chain was observed in a study of blood T cells in healthy people across ages. Study findings and constraints: With age, beta diversity per million T cells declined roughly linearly, significantly by roughly 40.

This clonotype was detected a few times. The target antigen is unknown. Next came a second PCR, run for about 7 to 12 cycles, which used a sample-barcoded 5' primer along with a J-beta primer mix. Using its own MiXCR run on the 5' RACE reads, TCRdb lists one record per CDR3 protein. The sample yields some 1,000,000 distinct CDR3 sequences, less than 25% seen once. This CDR3 is built from 11 residues. Unmatched junction bases numbered 2, after V lost 10 bases and J lost 6 bases. Germline CDR1 MNHEY, CDR2 SVGAGI. These same records also appear under a second study, on T cells of mothers and their children. That paper adds: cDNA synthesis used all extracted RNA, approximately 1.6 ug per 15 ul. Unrelated pairs and related pairs have their TCR recombination output shaped similarly by thymic selection.

The chain uses TRBV6-5 and TRBJ2-1, with 8 bases fitting TRBD1. This sequence was found in a girl aged 2 to 9 in good health. The sequencing input was blood. CDR3 sequence (DNA): TGTGCCATCAGGGGGCTCAATGAGCAGTTCTTC. Translated, it gives CAIRGLNEQFF.